The T cell receptor beta chain described here comes from a study of blood T cell repertoires in COVID-19 (dated by TCRdb to 2020 to 2022). Some background on the complete study: Collaborator samples came from the United States, Italy and Spain and covered acute and convalescent phases of COVID-19. Samples came from the ongoing ImmuneRACE study (first 160 participants) plus 1,254 subjects from 6 global collaborators. The sample metadata nearly always contained a de-identified subject ID, COVID-19 status, age in years and sex. Where available, HLA class I and class II types were taken from metadata supplied by the sample provider and were not determined by assay-based typing. The prospective study material was composed of cDNA or gDNA derived from T cells, B-cell-depleted T cells, or PBMCs. Deeply sampled blood TCRbeta repertoires from subjects exposed to, actively infected with, or recovered from COVID-19 were included in the dataset. The repertoires were released in a freely available public database intended as a resource for research on the immune response to SARS-CoV-2.

The collaborating institutions used their own protocols to collect whole blood in K2EDTA tubes. Collaborator samples were shipped for TCRbeta analysis as frozen whole blood, isolated PBMCs, or DNA extracted from either sample type. What the study reported, not specific to this receptor: How much clinical and demographic metadata was included differed by source and by participant, and the metadata was provided uncurated.

The immunoSEQ Assay, a bias-controlled multiplex PCR, was used to amplify TCRbeta CDR3 regions from genomic DNA. Turning to the authors' computational methods: The number of nucleated cells in each sample was estimated from the amplification of reference gene primers within the assay. To quantify the absolute abundance of each unique TCRbeta CDR3 rearrangement, sequence reads were collapsed and filtered. Productive Simpson clonality was computed per sample as the square root of Simpson's diversity index over productive rearrangements. TCRdb holds this immuneACCESS table with in-frame rearrangements only. Some clones are missing; in checked studies, unresolved V genes explain under half, and the rest has no known cause. For V, J and clone size, that table is used; D and trimming come from the DNA. The sample table lists about 280,000 clones, approximately 89% of them with a count of one. The ten largest clones take up about 10% of the sample.

CDR1 is given as MDHEN and CDR2 as SYDVKM, both from the germline V gene. A distance of 6 bases separates the germline ends of V and J, which lose 3 bases and 7 bases respectively. The cysteine opens and the phenylalanine closes a CDR3 of 11 amino acids. This entry keeps only the CDR3 DNA: 33 bases, framed from base 1. This clone turned up a few times. No antigen is known for it. No qualities accompany the bases; no much larger clone lies one base away. The chain links TRBV28 with TRBJ1-2, with the identity of the D gene unclear. Sample: peripheral blood. This TCR was recovered from a man in his forties or fifties with active or convalescent COVID-19. The DNA sequence is as follows: TGTGCCAGCAGTTTTTACAGTGGCTACACCTTC. Its translation is CASSFYSGYTF.